What follows are 27 T cell receptor beta chains derived from one specimen sequenced in a study of T cells in Graves' hyperthyroidism and ophthalmopathy. Amplification targeted TCR beta CDR3 regions from RNA transcripts. RT-PCR in the first round (using the HTBI primer set) targeted the TCR CDR3. TCRdb itself ran the multiplex PCR reads through MiXCR, one entry per CDR3 protein. The table records fewer than 800,000 distinct CDR3 sequences, about a sixth of them present only once. Sequenced: blood. These receptors were taken from a man younger than 35 with Graves' hyperthyroidism.

V gene TRBV30 combines with J gene TRBJ1-6, with D possibly matching TRBD1 (6 bases). V lost 2 bases, J lost 8 bases, and 16 bases lay in between. The CDR3 consists of 15 residues. CDR1 and CDR2 from the germline V gene are GTSNPN and SVGIG (reference sequence). This chain's CDR3 is CAWSPYRELHSPLHF. The CDR3 nucleotides read TGTGCCTGGAGTCCCTACAGGGAGCTCCATTCACCCCTCCACTTT.

This clonotype was seen only a few times. V gene TRBV19 combines with J gene TRBJ2-7; 7 nucleotides line up with TRBD1. The CDR3 has 13 residues. V trimming: 3 bases; J trimming: 2 bases; junction bases outside the gene matches: 1. In germline, CDR1 is LNHDA, CDR2 SQIVND (reference sequence). In DNA, the CDR3 is TGTGCCAGTAGTATCGGGACAGCCTACGAGCAGTACTTC. Translated: CASSIGTAYEQYF.

This clonotype was counted only a few times. The chain is built from TRBV29-1 and TRBJ2-3; no reliable D call. CDR1 and CDR2 from the germline V gene are SQVTM and ANQGSEA. CDR3 length: 12 amino acids. V lost 7 bases to trimming and J lost 0 bases, with 8 bases between them. Here the CDR3 reads CSALSSTDTQYF. The DNA for the CDR3 is TGCAGCGCCCTTTCTAGCACAGATACGCAGTATTTT.

This clonotype was observed a few times. V and J are TRBV3-1 and TRBJ2-1, with 7 positions matching TRBD2. Trimming cost V 0 bases and J 4 bases; bases outside gene matches: 6. The CDR3 loop spans 16 amino acids. Per the germline V gene, CDR1 is LGHDT and CDR2 is YNNKEL (reference sequence). CDR3 residues: CASSQEPGGRYNEQFF. For the CDR3, the DNA is TGTGCCAGCAGCCAAGAACCGGGAGGTCGTTACAATGAGCAGTTCTTC.

This clonotype was observed many times. The rearrangement links TRBV12-3 or TRBV12-4 to TRBJ2-7; D is uncertain. The CDR3 has 14 amino acids. V was clipped by 5 bases and J by 7 bases, with 18 bases between them. The CDR3 coding sequence is TGTGCCAGCAGTAAAGGGATCGTAGTTTCTGAGCAGTACTTC. Translation: CASSKGIVVSEQYF.

This clonotype was picked up a small number of times. The chain combines TRBV2 with TRBJ1-5; D not certain. Trimming left V 5 bases short and J 4 bases short, with 15 bases between. Germline CDR1 reads SNHLY; CDR2 reads FYNNEI. The CDR3 is made up of 15 amino acids. The CDR3 loop reads CASSSSTLQNQPQHF. DNA for the CDR3: TGTGCCAGCAGTTCGAGCACCCTACAAAATCAGCCCCAGCATTTT.

This clonotype was counted at least ten times. V is TRBV11-2 and J is TRBJ2-7; D is undetermined. Looked up from germline, CDR1 is SGHAT and CDR2 is FQNNGV. With 5 bases removed from V and 7 bases from J, the gap between germline ends came to 12 bases. The CDR3 sequence is 12 residues long. The CDR3 nucleotides read TGTGCCAGCAGCCAACCTCGGCAAGAGCAGTACTTC. This sequence encodes CASSQPRQEQYF.

In its sample, this clonotype was seen many times. J is TRBJ1-1 and V is TRBV29-1, with D possibly matching TRBD1 (6 bases). The germline gives CDR1 SQVTM, CDR2 ANQGSEA. V lost 8 bases and J 7 bases, leaving 17 bases between the germline ends. The CDR3 has 12 amino acids. CDR3 residues: CSSLTGGNEAFF. The CDR3 DNA is TGCAGCTCCTTGACAGGAGGTAATGAAGCTTTCTTT.

Ten or more counts support this clonotype. The chain has TRBV3-1 and TRBJ2-7, with 8 bases aligning to TRBD1. V was pared by 2 bases and J by 3 bases, with 9 bases of the junction left unmatched. The CDR3 contains 16 residues. CDR1 and CDR2 from the germline V gene are LGHDT and YNNKEL (reference sequence). DNA for the CDR3: TGTGCCAGCAGCCAACAGAACAGGGGGAATAACTACGAGCAGTACTTC. Translation: CASSQQNRGNNYEQYF.

The V gene is TRBV7-3, the J gene TRBJ2-7, with D perhaps TRBD2 (6 bases). The germline V gene has CDR1 SGHTA and CDR2 FQGTGA. Between the trimmed V and J ends, which lost 4 bases and 3 bases, there was a span of 16 bases. The CDR3 consists of 15 residues. CDR3 nucleotides: TGTGCCAGCAGCTCCGGAGGGGCTATCGGCTACGAGCAGTACTTC. Amino acid sequence: CASSSGGAIGYEQYF.

This clonotype was seen many times. This CDR3 reads CASSEALAGGSEQFF. Written as DNA, the CDR3 is TGTGCCAGCAGTGAAGCCTTAGCGGGAGGTAGTGAGCAGTTCTTC. J is TRBJ2-1 and V is TRBV6-1; 10 bases align to TRBD2. V lost 0 bases to trimming and J lost 9 bases; unmatched junction nucleotides: 5. The CDR3 contains 15 residues. Germline CDR1 and CDR2: MNHNS and SASEGT.

The sample holds a few counts of this clonotype. The chain combines TRBV6-2 or TRBV6-3 with TRBJ2-5, with D tentatively TRBD2 (6 bases). V lost 10 bases and J lost 2, with 14 bases in between. The CDR3 covers 13 residues. Germline V lookup: CDR1 MNHEY, CDR2 SVGEGT. This chain's CDR3 is CATYGGLQETQYF. The CDR3 bases are TGTGCCACCTACGGGGGTCTTCAAGAGACCCAGTACTTC.

This clonotype was seen many times. The V call is TRBV28, the J call TRBJ2-1, with D possibly matching TRBD2 (7 bases). Trimming pared 2 bases from V and 9 bases from J, leaving 14 bases between. Germline V gives CDR1 MDHEN, CDR2 SYDVKM. This CDR3 region has 14 residues. The CDR3 sequence: CASSLRGGPSEQFF. The CDR3 DNA reads as TGTGCCAGCAGTTTAAGGGGGGGCCCGAGTGAGCAGTTCTTC. The full variable domain, rest sourced from reference TRBV28 and TRBJ2-1, is DVKVTQSSRYLVKRTGEKVFLECVQDMDHENMFWYRQDPGLGLRLIYFSYDVKMKEKGDIPEGYSVSREKKERFSLILESASTNQTSMYLCASSLRGGPSEQFFGPGTRLTVL.

V is TRBV4-2 and J is TRBJ2-2; D uncertain. Per germline, CDR1 LGHNA and CDR2 YNFKEQ. V was cut by 3 bases and J by 6 bases, with 8 bases left in between. This CDR3 comprises 13 residues. The CDR3 is CASSHAGSGELFF. The DNA of the CDR3 is TGTGCCAGCAGCCACGCCGGCTCCGGGGAGCTGTTTTTT.

V usage is TRBV7-2 and J usage is TRBJ2-3; TRBD2 matches 11 bases. The germline V gene encodes CDR1 SGHTA and CDR2 FQGNSA. The J segment lost 0 bases and the V segment lost 4 bases, leaving 6 bases of the junction unmatched. The CDR3 consists of 17 residues. The CDR3 DNA is TGTGCCAGCAGCTCGAGGGGACTAGCGGTTAGCACAGATACGCAGTATTTT. It is translated as CASSSRGLAVSTDTQYF. Full variable domain (rest looked up from reference TRBV7-2 and TRBJ2-3): GAGVSQSPSNKVTEKGKDVELRCDPISGHTALYWYRQSLGQGLEFLIYFQGNSAPDKSGLPSDRFSAERTGGSVSTLTIQRTQQEDSAVYLCASSSRGLAVSTDTQYFGPGTRLTVL.

The J gene is TRBJ2-7, the V gene TRBV7-2, with D possibly matching TRBD2 (6 bases). CDR1 and CDR2 from the germline V gene are SGHTA and FQGNSA. V lost 3 bases, J lost 3 bases, and 15 bases lay in between. This CDR3 has 15 residues. CDR3: CASSLGGFVSYEQYF. The DNA of the CDR3 is TGTGCCAGCAGCTTGGGGGGATTTGTAAGCTACGAGCAGTACTTC.

Comments on this clonotype: This could be a read error, since a much larger clone is one nucleotide away. The chain joins TRBV12-3 or TRBV12-4 to TRBJ1-6; no definite D call. The CDR3 spans 13 residues. V was shortened by 4 bases and J by 13 bases, with 14 bases between the two germline ends. CDR3 residues: CASSSALRSPLHF. The CDR3, as DNA: TGTGCCAGCAGTTCTGCCCTACGGAGCCCCCTCCACTTT.

This clonotype was observed a handful of times. This sequence joins TRBV5-5 and TRBJ2-7; no firm D call. The CDR3 loop spans 18 amino acids. V lost 0 bases and J 1 base, leaving 20 bases between the germline ends. Germline loops: CDR1 SGHKS, CDR2 YYEKEE (reference sequence). The CDR3 reads CASSLARPAFGESYEQYF. The CDR3 nucleotides are TGTGCCAGCAGCTTGGCAAGGCCAGCGTTCGGTGAATCCTACGAGCAGTACTTC. The entire variable domain, with the rest obtained from reference TRBV5-5 and TRBJ2-7, is as follows: DAGVTQSPTHLIKTRGQQVTLRCSPISGHKSVSWYQQVLGQGPQFIFQYYEKEERGRGNFPDRFSARQFPNYSSELNVNALLLGDSALYLCASSLARPAFGESYEQYFGPGTRLTVT.

V gene TRBV3-1 combines with J gene TRBJ2-1, with D unclear. Germline V gene sequence: CDR1 LGHDT, CDR2 YNNKEL (reference sequence). The V end lost 5 bases, the J end lost 6 bases, and 17 bases lay between the germline ends. The length of the CDR3 is 15 residues. CDR3 sequence (DNA): TGTGCCAGCAGCGAGTTCGCTAGTAATATCAATGAGCAGTTCTTC. This gives the protein CASSEFASNINEQFF.

The V and J genes are TRBV19 and TRBJ1-2; a possible D gene is TRBD1 (6 bases). Germline-derived CDR1 and CDR2 are LNHDA and SQIVND (reference sequence). The CDR3 sequence is 13 residues long. Trimming removed 8 bases at V and 2 bases at J, with 12 bases between. CDR3 region: CASGLDRNYGYTF. Written as DNA, the CDR3 is TGTGCCAGTGGACTGGACAGAAACTATGGCTACACCTTC.

This clonotype was observed at least ten times. The V and J genes are TRBV5-1 and TRBJ2-1; D is ambiguous. From germline, CDR1 is SGHRS and CDR2 YFSETQ. CDR3 length: 16 residues. Trimming pared 3 bases from V and 4 bases from J, leaving 17 bases between. As DNA, the CDR3 is TGCGCCAGCAGCTCCGCCGGAGCCAGGTCGTACAATGAGCAGTTCTTC. Translation gives CASSSAGARSYNEQFF.

This clonotype was seen more than once but under ten times. The chain has TRBV28 and TRBJ1-3; no clear D. Germline V gene sequence: CDR1 MDHEN, CDR2 SYDVKM. V lost 5 bases and J 0 bases, leaving 8 bases between the germline ends. The CDR3 sequence is 14 residues long. The CDR3 DNA is TGTGCCAGCAGTGACCCCTACTCTGGAAACACCATATATTTT. This sequence encodes CASSDPYSGNTIYF.

This clonotype was seen a handful of times. V is TRBV7-6 and J is TRBJ1-5; no reliable D call. Germline lookup yields CDR1 SGHVS and CDR2 FNYEAQ. The CDR3 extends over 16 amino acids. Trimming left V 1 base short and J 0 bases short, with 10 bases between. CDR3 protein: CASSLEAGRSNQPQHF. The DNA of the CDR3 is TGTGCCAGCAGCTTAGAGGCCGGTCGTAGCAATCAGCCCCAGCATTTT.

Many counts were recorded for this clonotype. J is TRBJ2-7 and V is TRBV7-3; 9 bases agree with TRBD2. The CDR3 loop spans 15 amino acids. In germline, CDR1 is SGHTA, CDR2 FQGTGA. V trimming: 5 bases; J trimming: 0 bases; junction bases outside the gene matches: 5. CDR3 in amino acids: CASSAGGGSSYEQYF. As DNA, the CDR3 is TGTGCCAGCAGCGCGGGGGGGGGGAGCTCCTACGAGCAGTACTTC.

This clonotype was counted a few times. The rearrangement uses TRBV5-1 and TRBJ2-5; TRBD2 matches 8 bases. The CDR3 covers 15 residues. The trim removed 4 bases at V and 5 bases at J, leaving 10 bases unmatched. Germline V lookup: CDR1 SGHRS, CDR2 YFSETQ. The CDR3 here is CASSLSGALGETQYF. CDR3 in DNA: TGCGCCAGCAGCCTTAGCGGGGCCCTAGGGGAGACCCAGTACTTC.

The chain links TRBV7-2 to TRBJ2-1; a possible D gene is TRBD2 (5 bases). The J call may be incorrect, as the DNA end agrees better with TRBJ2-7. The CDR3 loop spans 15 amino acids. The germline V gene encodes CDR1 SGHTA and CDR2 FQGNSA. CDR3: CASSFKRNPYNEQYF. CDR3 DNA: TGTGCCAGCAGCTTCAAGCGGAACCCTTACAATGAGCAGTACTTC.

The sample holds a few counts of this clonotype. CDR3 sequence reads: CAWSEGISGANVLTF. The CDR3 DNA reads as TGTGCCTGGAGTGAGGGGATCTCTGGGGCCAACGTCCTGACTTTC. This rearrangement joins TRBV30 to TRBJ2-6; possibly TRBD1 for D (5 bases). The germline gives CDR1 GTSNPN, CDR2 SVGIG (reference sequence). Trimming cost V 1 base and J 0 bases, with 7 bases left between them. This CDR3 has 15 residues. The full variable domain, with the rest looked up from reference TRBV30 and TRBJ2-6, is SQTIHQWPATLVQPVGSPLSLECTVEGTSNPNLYWYRQAAGRGLQLLFYSVGIGQISSEVPQNLSASRPQDRQFILSSKKLLLSDSGFYLCAWSEGISGANVLTFGAGSRLTVL.